Listed below are T cell receptor beta chains from one sample, sequenced in a study of cytomegalovirus exposure and HLA in healthy donors. The assay was immunoSEQ multiplex PCR, and TCRdb's table has in-frame clones only and misses some. The sample has around 300,000 clones, more than 55% seen once. Material: PBMCs. All receptors come from a female donor in good health and CMV-seronegative. Both conserved end residues are part of each CDR3. D genes are given only for firm matches. Some rows have no size entry. The others give once, few or many, or a class for an expanded clone.

J gene: TRBJ2-4; clone size: .; D gene: .; V gene: TRBV6-5; CDR3 DNA: TGTGCCAGCAGTTACGGGGGAGGAAACATTCAGTACTTC; CDR3 protein: CASSYGGGNIQYF
J gene: TRBJ1-1; clone size: few; D gene: .; V gene: TRBV4-1; CDR3 DNA: TGCGCCAGCAGCCAGGACAGCCGCACTGAAGCTTTCTTT; CDR3 protein: CASSQDSRTEAFF
J gene: TRBJ2-5; clone size: .; D gene: TRBD2; V gene: TRBV5-1; CDR3 DNA: TGCGCCAGCAGCTTGGGCGGGAGGCCCCAAGAGACCCAGTACTTC; CDR3 protein: CASSLGGRPQETQYF
J gene: TRBJ1-5; clone size: few; D gene: .; V gene: TRBV7-8; CDR3 DNA: TGTGCCAGCCACCTCAGGGCAGACCTTAGCAATCAGCCCCAGCATTTT; CDR3 protein: CASHLRADLSNQPQHF
J gene: TRBJ2-5; clone size: .; D gene: TRBD2; V gene: TRBV28; CDR3 DNA: TGTGCCAGTACCGGTGGGGGGAGGGGCCAAGAGACCCAGTACTTC; CDR3 protein: CASTGGGRGQETQYF
J gene: TRBJ2-7; clone size: .; D gene: TRBD1; V gene: TRBV6-1; CDR3 DNA: TGTGCCAGCAGTGAACGCAGGGGGCTTCGCGAGCAGTACTTC; CDR3 protein: CASSERRGLREQYF
J gene: TRBJ1-1; clone size: .; D gene: TRBD1; V gene: TRBV27; CDR3 DNA: TGTGCCAGCAGTCCATCGACAGGGGGGGACACTGAAGCTTTCTTT; CDR3 protein: CASSPSTGGDTEAFF
J gene: TRBJ1-1; clone size: .; D gene: TRBD1; V gene: TRBV5-1; CDR3 DNA: TGCGCCAGCAGCAACCGTCCCGGGACAGGGATCGAAGCTTTCTTT; CDR3 protein: CASSNRPGTGIEAFF
J gene: TRBJ2-2; clone size: once; D gene: TRBD1; V gene: TRBV13; CDR3 DNA: TGTGCCAGCAGCCCCAGGGGGAAGGACACCGGGGAGCTGTTTTTT; CDR3 protein: CASSPRGKDTGELFF
J gene: TRBJ2-6; clone size: .; D gene: TRBD2; V gene: TRBV6-4; CDR3 DNA: TGTGCCAGCAGTGACCCGGAAAGGACTAGCGGGAGGCCCCCCTCTGGGGCCAACGTCCTGACTTTC; CDR3 protein: CASSDPERTSGRPPSGANVLTF
J gene: TRBJ2-2; clone size: .; D gene: TRBD1; V gene: TRBV25-1; CDR3 DNA: TGTGCCAGCAGTGAATTGGGCAGGGGGCAAGACACCGGGGAGCTGTTTTTT; CDR3 protein: CASSELGRGQDTGELFF
J gene: TRBJ2-1; clone size: .; D gene: .; V gene: TRBV7-9; CDR3 DNA: TGTGCCAGCAGCTCCCGATGGAGCGGGTCCCTCAATGAGCAGTTCTTC; CDR3 protein: CASSSRWSGSLNEQFF
J gene: TRBJ2-6; clone size: .; D gene: .; V gene: TRBV7-2; CDR3 DNA: TGTGCCGGCAGCACCCCCCGGACAGTTGGGGCCAACGTCCTGACTTTC; CDR3 protein: CAGSTPRTVGANVLTF
J gene: TRBJ2-1; clone size: few; D gene: .; V gene: TRBV7-9; CDR3 DNA: TGTGCCAGCAGCGGTGACAGTTACAATGAGCAGTTCTTC; CDR3 protein: CASSGDSYNEQFF
J gene: TRBJ1-1; clone size: .; D gene: .; V gene: TRBV29-1; CDR3 DNA: TGCAGCGTTGAGGGGGGGCTAGGCACTGAAGCTTTCTTT; CDR3 protein: CSVEGGLGTEAFF
J gene: TRBJ2-5; clone size: .; D gene: TRBD2; V gene: TRBV6-4; CDR3 DNA: TGTGCCAGCAAGGGGACTAGCGGGATTCGCCAAGAGACCCAGTACTTC; CDR3 protein: CASKGTSGIRQETQYF
J gene: TRBJ2-7; clone size: .; D gene: TRBD1; V gene: TRBV9; CDR3 DNA: TGTGCCAGCAGCGTAGCGGGACAGGACCTTTACGAGCAGTACTTC; CDR3 protein: CASSVAGQDLYEQYF
J gene: TRBJ1-1; clone size: .; D gene: .; V gene: TRBV2; CDR3 DNA: TGTGCCAGCAGTGAAAGGGCGGGGAACACTGAAGCTTTCTTT; CDR3 protein: CASSERAGNTEAFF
J gene: TRBJ1-1; clone size: .; D gene: .; V gene: TRBV29-1; CDR3 DNA: TGCAGCGTTCAGATCATGAACACTGAAGCTTTCTTT; CDR3 protein: CSVQIMNTEAFF
J gene: TRBJ1-1; clone size: .; D gene: TRBD1; V gene: TRBV5-4; CDR3 DNA: TGTGCCAGCAGGACAGGGGAAATTAACACTGAAGCTTTCTTT; CDR3 protein: CASRTGEINTEAFF
J gene: TRBJ1-6; clone size: .; D gene: TRBD1; V gene: TRBV30; CDR3 DNA: TGTGCCTGGAGTGCCGACAGGGGGTTTACTTATAATTCACCCCTCCACTTT; CDR3 protein: CAWSADRGFTYNSPLHF
J gene: TRBJ1-2; clone size: .; D gene: TRBD1; V gene: TRBV28; CDR3 DNA: TGTGCCAGCAGCCCGGGACAGGACTATGGCTACACCTTC; CDR3 protein: CASSPGQDYGYTF
J gene: TRBJ1-5; clone size: .; D gene: TRBD1; V gene: TRBV27; CDR3 DNA: TGTGCCAGCAGATTCCGAGGACAGGGGGCGGAAGGCAGCAATCAGCCCCAGCATTTT; CDR3 protein: CASRFRGQGAEGSNQPQHF
J gene: TRBJ1-1; clone size: .; D gene: .; V gene: TRBV27; CDR3 DNA: TGTGCCAGCAGTTCCCTAGGGGCAGTGTCTGAAGCTTTCTTT; CDR3 protein: CASSSLGAVSEAFF
J gene: TRBJ2-3; clone size: .; D gene: TRBD1; V gene: TRBV27; CDR3 DNA: TGTGCCAGCAGTCTAATACAGGGGGATACGCAGTATTTT; CDR3 protein: CASSLIQGDTQYF
J gene: TRBJ2-1; clone size: .; D gene: TRBD2; V gene: TRBV6-5; CDR3 DNA: TGTGCCAGCAGTTACAGAAGCGGGGAACGGTTCTTC; CDR3 protein: CASSYRSGERFF
J gene: TRBJ2-5; clone size: few; D gene: .; V gene: TRBV5-1; CDR3 DNA: TGCGCCAGCAGCTTGGTAGGGGCAGCCTGGGAGACCCAGTACTTC; CDR3 protein: CASSLVGAAWETQYF
J gene: TRBJ1-6; clone size: .; D gene: TRBD1; V gene: TRBV2; CDR3 DNA: TGTGCCAGCAGGGGCTCCGGGACAGGGTTTTCACCCCTCCACTTT; CDR3 protein: CASRGSGTGFSPLHF
J gene: TRBJ1-1; clone size: .; D gene: TRBD1; V gene: TRBV6-1; CDR3 DNA: TGTGCCAGCAGTGAAAGGGACAGAGACACTGAAGCTTTCTTT; CDR3 protein: CASSERDRDTEAFF
J gene: TRBJ2-2; clone size: .; D gene: .; V gene: TRBV15; CDR3 DNA: TGTGCCACCAGCCCAGGGGGGACCGGGGAGCTGTTTTTT; CDR3 protein: CATSPGGTGELFF
J gene: TRBJ2-2; clone size: .; D gene: .; V gene: TRBV5-4; CDR3 DNA: TGTGCCAGCAGCTTGGCCGAGACAGGGAACACCGGGGAGCTGTTTTTT; CDR3 protein: CASSLAETGNTGELFF
J gene: TRBJ1-2; clone size: .; D gene: .; V gene: TRBV2; CDR3 DNA: TGTGCCAGCAGTCTAGGGGCTGGCTACACCTTC; CDR3 protein: CASSLGAGYTF
J gene: TRBJ1-5; clone size: .; D gene: .; V gene: TRBV10-3; CDR3 DNA: TGTGCCATCGGTGGCGGGCAGCCCCAGCATTTT; CDR3 protein: CAIGGGQPQHF
J gene: TRBJ1-4; clone size: .; D gene: .; V gene: TRBV11-2; CDR3 DNA: TGTGCCAGCAGCTTAGGACGATTTCGACGCGGGGCAACTAATGAAAAACTGTTTTTT; CDR3 protein: CASSLGRFRRGATNEKLFF
J gene: TRBJ2-4; clone size: .; D gene: TRBD2; V gene: TRBV7-9; CDR3 DNA: TGTTCCAGCAGCCCGTTTCCAGCGGGAGGACGCGCGGCCAAAAACATTCAGTACTTC; CDR3 protein: CSSSPFPAGGRAAKNIQYF
J gene: TRBJ1-2; clone size: few; D gene: .; V gene: TRBV14; CDR3 DNA: TGTGCCAGCAGCCAAGCAGGGGATTTTGACGGCTACACCTTC; CDR3 protein: CASSQAGDFDGYTF
J gene: TRBJ2-7; clone size: few; D gene: .; V gene: TRBV10-3; CDR3 DNA: TGTGCCACTCGGCACGAGGCCTACGAGCAGTACTTC; CDR3 protein: CATRHEAYEQYF
J gene: TRBJ1-5; clone size: few; D gene: .; V gene: TRBV6-1; CDR3 DNA: TGTGCCAGCAGTGAAGCCATCAGATTTAATCAGCCCCAGCATTTT; CDR3 protein: CASSEAIRFNQPQHF
J gene: TRBJ1-1; clone size: .; D gene: TRBD1; V gene: TRBV19; CDR3 DNA: TGTGCCAGTAGTATATCACCGGACAGGAGGGCTTTCTTT; CDR3 protein: CASSISPDRRAFF
J gene: TRBJ1-2; clone size: .; D gene: .; V gene: TRBV19; CDR3 DNA: TGTGCCAGTAGTTTCTTCGTACAGGCGGAAGGCTACACCTTC; CDR3 protein: CASSFFVQAEGYTF
J gene: TRBJ1-3; clone size: few; D gene: .; V gene: TRBV27; CDR3 DNA: TGTGCCAGCAGTTTTCGGGGGGGAAACACCATATATTTT; CDR3 protein: CASSFRGGNTIYF
J gene: TRBJ2-7; clone size: .; D gene: TRBD1; V gene: TRBV6-1; CDR3 DNA: TGTGCCAGCAGTACAACAGGGGGCGTTTACGAGCAGTACTTC; CDR3 protein: CASSTTGGVYEQYF
J gene: TRBJ2-7; clone size: .; D gene: .; V gene: TRBV21-1; CDR3 DNA: TGTGCCAGCAGCGTGTGGGGACAGAGGGAGCACGAGCAGTACTTC; CDR3 protein: CASSVWGQREHEQYF
J gene: TRBJ2-1; clone size: once; D gene: .; V gene: TRBV27; CDR3 DNA: TGTGCCAGCAGTTTGGTCTTCGGGAGATCCTACAATGAGCAGTTCTTC; CDR3 protein: CASSLVFGRSYNEQFF
J gene: TRBJ2-7; clone size: .; D gene: TRBD1; V gene: TRBV4-1; CDR3 DNA: TGCGCCAGCAGCCCGGACCCTGACAGGGCCGAGCAGTACTTC; CDR3 protein: CASSPDPDRAEQYF